This T cell receptor (beta chain) comes out of a study of blood T cell repertoires in COVID-19. Study information: Material from acute and convalescent COVID-19 was sourced from the United States, Italy and Spain.

Original processing notes: Reference gene primers were amplified, and this amplification served to estimate nucleated cell counts. Repertoires were generated with immunoSEQ multiplex PCR, while TCRdb's copy carries only in-frame clones and drops some. That table is the source of V, J and clone size, and D and trimming were worked out from the DNA. The table records 200,000 to 250,000 clones, 82% of them present only once. This clone was seen a few times. V lost 0 bases to trimming and J lost 2 bases, with 17 bases between them. Germline CDR1 reads LNHDA; CDR2 reads SQIVND (reference sequence). This CDR3 has 17 residues.

The receptor was derived from a woman of 80 years or more with acute or convalescent COVID-19. Material for sequencing was peripheral blood. The chain combines TRBV19 with TRBJ2-7, with D perhaps TRBD2 (6 bases). Here the CDR3 DNA reads TGTGCCAGTAGTATAGAGGCCCCGGGCGGGGCGGCCTACGAGCAGTACTTC. It is translated as CASSIEAPGGAAYEQYF.